The following is a T cell receptor beta chain sequence with its context. TCRdb's copy holds only in-frame clones and misses some; the assay was immunoSEQ multiplex PCR. The repertoire holds just over 300,000 clones, with approximately 90% as singletons. Clinical history reported by participants formed the basis on which cohorts were assigned. The data originate from a study of blood T cell repertoires in COVID-19. The overall study: From T cells, B-cell-depleted T cells, or PBMCs came the material, which was cDNA or gDNA.

This CDR3 spans 17 amino acids. Germline V gene data show CDR1 as MGHDK and CDR2 as SYGVNS. The junction had 12 bases not matched to a gene; V was cut back by 10 bases and J by 1 base. Sequenced: PBMCs or T cells enriched from blood (not recorded which). The sequence came from a woman aged 18-35 years who had recovered from COVID-19. This sequence joins TRBV25-1 and TRBJ2-6, with 8 bases identical to TRBD1. CDR3 sequence (DNA): TGTGCCACCGGAGGACAGGGCTTTTCATCTGGGGCCAACGTCCTGACTTTC. It codes for CATGGQGFSSGANVLTF. The complete variable domain, with remaining parts taken from reference TRBV25-1 and TRBJ2-6, reads EADIYQTPRYLVIGTGKKITLECSQTMGHDKMYWYQQDPGMELHLIHYSYGVNSTEKGDLSSESTVSRIRTEHFPLTLESARPSHTSQYLCATGGQGFSSGANVLTFGAGSRLTVL.